This is a list of T cell receptor beta chains from one sample in a study of cytomegalovirus exposure and HLA in healthy donors. Clones were read by immunoSEQ multiplex PCR, and TCRdb kept only the in-frame ones, dropping some. The table has approximately 160,000 clones, about three quarters seen once; the top ten hold around 7%. Source material: PBMCs. The receptors stem from a woman in her thirties or forties in good health and CMV-seropositive. Both conserved end residues are part of each CDR3. The order of the fields is D gene, clone size, V gene, J gene, CDR3 protein, CDR3 DNA. D genes are given only for firm matches. Expanded clones get a size class; other rows say once, few or many, or leave the size out.

>TRBD1|NA|TRBV5-1|TRBJ1-4
CASSLGTGSGEKLFF
TGCGCCAGCAGCTTGGGGACAGGGTCAGGGGAAAAACTGTTTTTT
>NA|NA|TRBV5-1|TRBJ2-5
CASSSSGARETQYF
TGCGCCAGCAGCTCCTCAGGGGCTCGAGAGACCCAGTACTTC
>TRBD1|NA|TRBV27|TRBJ1-5
CASSAGQGGNQPQHF
TGTGCCAGCAGTGCCGGACAGGGTGGCAATCAGCCCCAGCATTTT
>TRBD1|NA|TRBV4-1|TRBJ1-1
CASSQDPAGTGGTSGPEAFF
TGCGCCAGCAGCCAAGATCCGGCCGGGACAGGGGGTACCTCCGGCCCTGAAGCTTTCTTT
>NA|NA|TRBV4-2|TRBJ2-3
CASSPLAGTDTQYF
TGTGCCAGCAGCCCCCTAGCCGGCACAGATACGCAGTATTTT
>TRBD1|NA|TRBV19|TRBJ1-1
CASSTTGDTEAFF
TGTGCCAGTAGTACCACAGGGGACACTGAAGCTTTCTTT
>NA|NA|TRBV29-1|TRBJ1-1
CSVERGGRGTEAFF
TGCAGCGTTGAAAGGGGAGGCCGGGGCACTGAAGCTTTCTTT
>NA|NA|TRBV5-1|TRBJ1-2
CASSQERDTYGYTF
TGCGCCAGCAGCCAGGAGCGGGACACCTATGGCTACACCTTC
>TRBD1|few|TRBV11-3|TRBJ1-2
CASSLTGGAGYTF
TGTGCCAGCAGCCTCACAGGGGGTGCTGGCTACACCTTC
>NA|NA|TRBV5-1|TRBJ2-3
CASSLTVPTDTQYF
TGCGCCAGCAGCTTGACAGTCCCCACAGATACGCAGTATTTT
>NA|NA|TRBV6-4|TRBJ2-2
CASSDSKQGNTGELFF
TGTGCCAGCAGTGACTCGAAGCAGGGCAACACCGGGGAGCTGTTTTTT
>NA|few|TRBV6-1|TRBJ1-5
CASSDGASTVNDQPQHF
TGTGCCAGCAGTGATGGGGCATCGACAGTTAACGATCAGCCCCAGCATTTT
>NA|NA|TRBV19|TRBJ2-2
CASSDGTLLTGELFF
TGTGCCAGTAGTGACGGGACTCTACTTACCGGGGAGCTGTTTTTT
>TRBD1|few|TRBV19|TRBJ1-5
CASSIDKMTGAQHF
TGTGCCAGTAGTATAGATAAAATGACAGGGGCCCAGCATTTT
>TRBD2|NA|TRBV27|TRBJ2-3
CASSRLAGGPDTQYF
TGTGCCAGCAGCAGACTAGCGGGGGGTCCAGATACGCAGTATTTT
>TRBD2|once|TRBV5-1|TRBJ2-2
CASSLRGVNTGELFF
TGCGCCAGCAGCTTGCGGGGGGTAAACACCGGGGAGCTGTTTTTT
>NA|NA|TRBV5-6|TRBJ1-1
CASSFAGAGGAFF
TGTGCCAGCAGCTTTGCGGGGGCCGGGGGAGCTTTCTTT
>NA|few|TRBV7-8|TRBJ1-1
CASSLDSRGTEAFF
TGTGCCAGCAGCTTAGACAGTCGAGGGACTGAAGCTTTCTTT
>TRBD2|NA|TRBV7-9|TRBJ2-3
CASSLNGGAMDTQYF
TGTGCCAGCAGCTTGAACGGGGGGGCAATGGATACGCAGTATTTT
>TRBD1|NA|TRBV30|TRBJ1-1
CAWSVNRGGSEAFF
TGTGCCTGGAGCGTTAACAGGGGTGGATCTGAAGCTTTCTTT
>TRBD1|NA|TRBV28|TRBJ1-2
CASSQGAGNYGYTF
TGTGCCAGCAGTCAGGGGGCGGGAAACTATGGCTACACCTTC
>TRBD1|NA|TRBV30|TRBJ1-2
CAGTKQGSYGYTF
TGTGCCGGGACAAAACAGGGGAGCTATGGCTACACCTTC
>NA|NA|TRBV19|TRBJ1-2
CASRYQSPANYGYTF
TGTGCCAGTAGATATCAGAGTCCAGCGAACTATGGCTACACCTTC
>NA|NA|TRBV5-5|TRBJ1-5
CASSWRADQPQHF
TGTGCCAGCTCGTGGCGGGCTGATCAGCCCCAGCATTTT
>NA|NA|TRBV9|TRBJ2-7
CASSPRGGNEQYF
TGTGCCAGCAGCCCTCGCGGAGGCAACGAGCAGTACTTC
>NA|NA|TRBV18|TRBJ1-6
CASSPSRFGSPLHF
TGTGCCAGCTCACCATCCAGGTTCGGTTCACCCCTCCACTTT
>NA|few|TRBV4-2|TRBJ1-3
CASSQATPRGNTIYF
TGTGCCAGCAGCCAAGCTACCCCCCGAGGAAACACCATATATTTT
>NA|NA|TRBV30|TRBJ2-6
CAWSPGSGANVLTF
TGTGCCTGGAGTCCCGGGAGTGGGGCCAACGTCCTGACTTTC
>TRBD2|NA|TRBV13|TRBJ2-1
CASSLAGGNQWEQFF
TGTGCCAGCAGCTTAGCGGGGGGGAACCAATGGGAGCAGTTCTTC
>NA|NA|TRBV30|TRBJ2-2
CAWGRSTGELFF
TGTGCCTGGGGCAGATCCACCGGGGAGCTGTTTTTT
>NA|once|TRBV4-3|TRBJ2-7
CASSQGDGGGGFEQYF
TGCGCCAGCAGCCAAGGGGATGGCGGTGGGGGCTTCGAGCAGTACTTC
>NA|NA|TRBV5-1|TRBJ1-5
CASSLTGLNQPQHF
TGCGCCAGCAGCTTGACAGGTCTCAATCAGCCCCAGCATTTT
>NA|few|TRBV5-6|TRBJ2-2
CASSFGSGAGELFF
TGTGCCAGCAGCTTTGGTTCGGGGGCCGGGGAGCTGTTTTTT